This T cell receptor beta chain was sequenced for a study of blood T cell repertoires in COVID-19. Study context: There were acute and convalescent COVID-19 samples, and they came from the United States, Italy and Spain. The cDNA or gDNA used as material had been derived from T cells, B-cell-depleted T cells, or PBMCs.

Authors' analysis steps: Counts of nucleated cells, estimated from reference gene primer amplification, were obtained. Sequencing was performed with immunoSEQ multiplex PCR; in TCRdb, only in-frame clones are kept and a portion is missing. D and trimming come from the DNA, and the V and J calls and clone size come from that table. The table lists fewer than 65,000 clones, approximately 85% of them singletons. This CDR3 is 14 amino acids long. Germline V gives CDR1 LGHNT, CDR2 FRNRAP. Germline trimming cut 6 bases from V and 1 base from J; bases unmatched to any gene: 5. This TCR came from a human donor in a cohort sampled during active COVID-19. The sequencing input was peripheral blood. V gene TRBV12-5 combines with J gene TRBJ1-1; 7 bases fit TRBD1. CDR3 sequence: CASGTGQPNTEAFF. DNA for the CDR3: TGTGCTAGTGGGACGGGACAGCCGAACACTGAAGCTTTCTTT.